The T cell receptor (beta chain) described here comes from a study of monozygotic twins with inflammatory bowel disease. Study-level findings and limits: Relative to healthy twins, IBD patients had fewer clonotypes in common with others, a gap that was especially apparent with disease activity. Repertoire similarity did not separate concordant from discordant twins, possibly from limited power. The data did not back a single strong IBD-associated clonotype or signal.

On this clonotype itself: No antigen is known for it.

CDR1 is SNHLY, CDR2 FYNNEI, per germline. There are 13 residues in the CDR3. TCRdb reworked the 5' RACE reads into one entry per CDR3 protein, no DNA. The sample spans around 380,000 distinct CDR3 sequences; the ten largest clones claim 2% to 3%. The sequence was obtained from a human donor with ulcerative colitis or Crohn's disease, or a healthy co-twin of an affected twin (not recorded which). The V gene is TRBV2, the J gene TRBJ2-5. The sequencing input was blood. The CDR3 spells CASKIDIAETQYF.